A single sample is the source of the 32 T cell receptor beta chains below, sequenced in a study of T cells after posttransplantation cyclophosphamide. Cyclophosphamide on days +3 and +4 followed busulfan-fludarabine conditioning and a marrow graft. Clones were sequenced by immunoSEQ multiplex PCR, and TCRdb holds only the in-frame ones, with some missing. This table holds approximately 10,000 clones with no singletons; the top ten claim approximately 3.6%. The specimen comprised PBMCs, sampled about 350 days after allogeneic stem cell transplant with posttransplant cyclophosphamide. All receptors come from a male patient in his fifties who received an allogeneic stem cell transplant from a related donor and was CMV-positive. Some T cells could come from the graft donor.

This clone was seen at least ten times. V is TRBV27 and J is TRBJ1-1; maybe TRBD1 (6 bases). The CDR3 covers 15 residues. With 4 bases removed from V and 0 bases from J, the gap between germline ends came to 12 bases. CDR1 MNHEY and CDR2 SMNVEV come from the germline V gene (reference sequence). DNA for the CDR3: TGTGCCAGCAGTTCGATGACAGGCCTGAACACTGAAGCTTTCTTT. Its protein is CASSSMTGLNTEAFF.

The sample holds a few counts of this clone. The chain carries TRBV2 and TRBJ1-5; TRBD1 is a possible D gene (5 bases). CDR1 and CDR2 (germline): SNHLY, FYNNEI. The CDR3 contains 14 residues. V was cut by 6 bases and J by 0 bases, with 9 bases left in between. The CDR3: CASRPGLSNQPQHF. CDR3 nucleotides: TGTGCCAGCAGACCGGGACTTAGCAATCAGCCCCAGCATTTT.

This clone came up many times. This sequence joins TRBV6-4 and TRBJ2-7; D is possibly TRBD2 (6 bases). Germline V lookup: CDR1 MRHNA, CDR2 SNTAGT. This CDR3 has 14 residues. The ends were cut back, 5 bases at V and 2 bases at J, with 13 bases in the middle. CDR3: CASSPQAGPYEQYF. The CDR3 nucleotides are TGTGCCAGCAGTCCTCAGGCGGGGCCCTACGAGCAGTACTTC.

This clone was counted at least ten times. V gene TRBV4-1 combines with J gene TRBJ2-3; D possibly corresponds to TRBD1 (6 bases). V shed 0 bases and J shed 4 bases, with 11 bases lying between them. The CDR3 extends over 15 amino acids. Germline assignment: CDR1 MGHRA and CDR2 YSYEKL. The CDR3 nucleotides are TGCGCCAGCAGCCAAGAAGCAGGGGCGGCAGATACGCAGTATTTT. The encoded protein is CASSQEAGAADTQYF.

This clone appeared many times. The chain links TRBV7-8 to TRBJ2-1, with TRBD1 identical over 8 bases. Trimming took 5 bases from V and 6 from J; bases not matched to a gene: 12. CDR1 SGHVS and CDR2 FQNEAQ come from the germline V gene. This CDR3 contains 16 residues. CDR3 protein: CASSARTGILSNEQFF. In nucleotides, the CDR3 is TGTGCCAGCAGCGCCCGGACAGGGATCCTTTCCAATGAGCAGTTCTTC.

Judged by abundance, this clone is medium-sized. This chain links TRBV5-1 with TRBJ2-3; no definite D call. Trimming stripped 0 bases from V and 2 bases from J, with 7 bases between. CDR3 length: 14 amino acids. The V gene's germline CDR1 is SGHRS and CDR2 YFSETQ. CDR3 sequence reads: CASSLEQTTDTQYF. Here the CDR3 DNA reads TGCGCCAGCAGCTTGGAACAGACCACAGATACGCAGTATTTT. The whole variable domain, remainder taken from reference TRBV5-1 and TRBJ2-3, is KAGVTQTPRYLIKTRGQQVTLSCSPISGHRSVSWYQQTPGQGLQFLFEYFSETQRNKGNFPGRFSGRQFSNSRSEMNVSTLELGDSALYLCASSLEQTTDTQYFGPGTRLTVL.

This clone has a count of ten or more. The chain carries TRBV11-3 and TRBJ2-7; D may be TRBD2 (6 bases). This CDR3 contains 15 residues. Trimming took 3 bases from V and 0 from J, leaving 12 bases between them. The germline V gene has CDR1 SGHNT and CDR2 YENEEA. CDR3 coding DNA: TGTGCCAGCAGCTTTGGCGGGATGGGCTCCTACGAGCAGTACTTC. Amino acid sequence: CASSFGGMGSYEQYF.

By share of the sample, this clone is medium-sized (0.01 to 0.1%). The chain carries TRBV27 and TRBJ2-7, with 8 bases lining up with TRBD2. Trimming cost V 6 bases and J 8 bases; bases outside gene matches: 15. The CDR3 runs 15 residues. Germline assignment: CDR1 MNHEY and CDR2 SMNVEV (reference sequence). CDR3 nucleotides: TGTGCCAGCAGCCAACGCGGACTAGCCGCGAGGAAGCAGTACTTC. Translating it yields CASSQRGLAARKQYF.

At least ten counts were recorded for this clone. The chain combines TRBV5-1 with TRBJ2-5; TRBD1 aligns across 8 bases. The CDR3 has 14 residues. Per the germline V gene, CDR1 is SGHRS and CDR2 is YFSETQ. V gave up 4 bases and J gave up 3 bases; unmatched junction bases: 5. The CDR3 protein is CASSRGQGKETQYF. The CDR3, as DNA: TGCGCCAGCAGCCGCGGACAGGGAAAAGAGACCCAGTACTTC.

This chain links TRBV30 with TRBJ1-6, with TRBD1 matching over 10 bases. This CDR3 is built from 14 residues. The germline V gene has CDR1 GTSNPN and CDR2 SVGIG (reference sequence). V lost 0 bases to trimming and J lost 10 bases; unmatched junction nucleotides: 3. CDR3 DNA sequence: TGTGCCTGGAGTGTAGGGGACAGGGGCTCACCCCTCCACTTT. Translated: CAWSVGDRGSPLHF.

This clone is medium-sized (0.01 to 0.1%) within its sample. Other DNA sequences in this sample translate to the same CDR3. This sequence joins TRBV4-3 and TRBJ1-6, with TRBD1 as a possible D gene (5 bases). Trimming stripped 4 bases from V and 6 bases from J, with 16 bases between. The CDR3 extends over 16 amino acids. Germline loops: CDR1 LGHNA, CDR2 YSLEER. The CDR3 here is CASSPDARGSNSPLHF. Written as DNA, the CDR3 is TGCGCCAGCAGCCCCGACGCAAGGGGTTCTAATTCACCCCTCCACTTT.

This clone was seen at least ten times. The rearrangement joins TRBV7-9 to TRBJ1-2, with D unclear. CDR1 and CDR2 from the germline V gene are SEHNR and FQNEAQ (reference sequence). Trimming stripped 1 base from V and 6 bases from J, with 6 bases between. The CDR3 consists of 12 residues. The CDR3 nucleotides are TGTGCCAGCAGCTTAGGACAACATGGCTACACCTTC. Protein sequence: CASSLGQHGYTF.

At least ten counts were recorded for this clone. The rearrangement links TRBV27 to TRBJ2-2, with D possibly matching TRBD1 (6 bases). The CDR3 runs to 14 residues. CDR1 is MNHEY and CDR2 is SMNVEV in the germline V gene (reference sequence). Trimming shortened V by 3 bases and J by 7 bases, and 12 bases separated the two germline ends. The CDR3 loop reads CASSFEAGVGELFF. Here the CDR3 DNA reads TGTGCCAGCAGTTTCGAGGCAGGGGTCGGGGAGCTGTTTTTT.

This clone was seen ten or more times. CDR3 coding DNA: TGTGCCAGCAGTTACTCTCCTAGCGAGAACAATGAGCAGTTCTTC. It codes for CASSYSPSENNEQFF. The rearrangement links TRBV6-5 to TRBJ2-1; D might be TRBD2 (6 bases). Looked up from germline, CDR1 is MNHEY and CDR2 is SVGAGI. The germline V and J ends were trimmed by 0 bases and 5 bases, with 11 bases remaining between them. The CDR3 covers 15 residues.

This clone occurred many times. The chain is built from TRBV25-1 and TRBJ2-5; weak D call: TRBD2 (5 bases). Germline lookup yields CDR1 MGHDK and CDR2 SYGVNS. CDR3 length: 15 amino acids. The germline V and J ends were trimmed by 5 bases and 1 base, with 14 bases remaining between them. The CDR3 protein is CASSTLGGPQETQYF. CDR3 coding DNA: TGTGCCAGCAGTACCCTTGGCGGGCCCCAAGAGACCCAGTACTTC.

The rearrangement links TRBV15 to TRBJ2-1, with D possibly matching TRBD1 (6 bases). CDR1 is LNHNV and CDR2 is YYDKDF in the germline V gene (reference sequence). This CDR3 region has 18 residues. V gave up 2 bases and J gave up 5 bases, with 22 bases separating them. The CDR3 sequence is CATSRFPAHGTLNNEQFF. CDR3 DNA: TGTGCCACCAGCAGATTCCCCGCCCACGGGACACTTAACAATGAGCAGTTCTTC.

This clone came up many times. The chain employs TRBV30 and TRBJ2-7, with unresolved D. The CDR3 totals 13 residues. CDR1 GTSNPN and CDR2 SVGIG come from the germline V gene (reference sequence). Trimming stripped 4 bases from V and 0 bases from J, with 10 bases between. CDR3 nucleotide sequence: TGTGCCTGGACAGGCGTGAGCTCCTACGAGCAGTACTTC. It translates to CAWTGVSSYEQYF.

At least ten counts were recorded for this clone. This chain uses TRBV9 with TRBJ2-3; 7 bases align to TRBD1. CDR3 length: 14 amino acids. V shed 2 bases and J 2 bases; nucleotides not matched to a gene: 2. Looked up from germline, CDR1 is SGDLS and CDR2 is YYNGEE. Here the CDR3 DNA reads TGTGCCAGCAGCGTGACAGGGTTCACAGATACGCAGTATTTT. Translated, it gives CASSVTGFTDTQYF.

In this sample, this clone turned up many times. The J gene is TRBJ1-1, the V gene TRBV19, with D tentatively TRBD1 (6 bases). This CDR3 is 14 amino acids long. Germline V lookup: CDR1 LNHDA, CDR2 SQIVND (reference sequence). The ends were cut back, 6 bases at V and 0 bases at J, with 11 bases in the middle. Written as DNA, the CDR3 is TGTGCCAGTAGCCCCAGGGACATGAACACTGAAGCTTTCTTT. It codes for CASSPRDMNTEAFF.

There are many counts of this clone. The chain employs TRBV19 and TRBJ2-5; 8 positions agree with TRBD1. The CDR3 has 15 residues. CDR1 and CDR2 from the germline V gene are LNHDA and SQIVND (reference sequence). Unmatched junction bases numbered 8, after V lost 1 base and J lost 7 bases. CDR3 nucleotides: TGTGCCAGTAGTATAGGAGACAGGGGTTGGTGGACCCAGTACTTC. Translating it yields CASSIGDRGWWTQYF. The whole variable domain, filled in from reference TRBV19 and TRBJ2-5, reads DGGITQSPKYLFRKEGQNVTLSCEQNLNHDAMYWYRQDPGQGLRLIYYSQIVNDFQKGDIAEGYSVSREKKESFPLTVTSAQKNPTAFYLCASSIGDRGWWTQYFGPGTRLLVL.

This clone showed up many times. This rearrangement joins TRBV19 to TRBJ1-2; 7 bases align to TRBD1. The CDR3 sequence is 14 residues long. Germline lookup yields CDR1 LNHDA and CDR2 SQIVND (reference sequence). V dropped 4 bases and J dropped 2; count of bases not matched to a gene: 4. The DNA of the CDR3 is TGTGCCAGTAGTAGCCCACAGGGGAACTATGGCTACACCTTC. Protein product: CASSSPQGNYGYTF. Complete variable domain (other parts from reference TRBV19 and TRBJ1-2): DGGITQSPKYLFRKEGQNVTLSCEQNLNHDAMYWYRQDPGQGLRLIYYSQIVNDFQKGDIAEGYSVSREKKESFPLTVTSAQKNPTAFYLCASSSPQGNYGYTFGSGTRLTVV.

Of note for this clone: Germline and junction disagree at one end, which may indicate a read error. The V and J genes are TRBV2 and TRBJ2-5; 7 nucleotides align to TRBD1. The end of the DNA aligns better with TRBJ2-7, so the J call may be wrong. Germline CDR1 reads SNHLY; CDR2 reads FYNNEI. This CDR3 contains 15 residues. As DNA, the CDR3 is TGTGTCAGCATCGACATAAGACAGGGACCCTACGAGCAGTACTTC. It specifies CVSIDIRQGPYEQYF.

This clone has at least ten counts. The chain couples TRBV11-2 to TRBJ1-2; 8 nucleotides line up with TRBD1. The CDR3 has 14 residues. Germline values: CDR1 SGHAT, CDR2 FQNNGV. With 4 bases clipped from V and 8 bases from J, the junction kept 9 bases outside the gene matches. CDR3: CASSSGQALWGYTF. DNA of the CDR3: TGTGCCAGCAGCTCGGGACAGGCCCTCTGGGGCTACACCTTC.

This clone has at least ten counts. This chain joins TRBV7-8 and TRBJ2-7, with 7 bases identical to TRBD2. Trimming cost V 5 bases and J 6 bases; bases outside gene matches: 10. Germline loops: CDR1 SGHVS, CDR2 FQNEAQ. The CDR3 loop spans 14 amino acids. Here the CDR3 reads CASSLRLAEVEQYF. The CDR3 coding sequence is TGTGCCAGCAGCCTACGTCTAGCGGAGGTCGAGCAGTACTTC.

This clone occurred many times. The chain links TRBV9 to TRBJ2-7; 11 nucleotides match TRBD2. J was trimmed by 7 bases and V by 1 base; bases with no gene match: 4. The CDR3 extends over 14 amino acids. Germline assignment: CDR1 SGDLS and CDR2 YYNGEE. For the CDR3, the DNA is TGTGCCAGCAGCGTAACTAGCGGGGGTAAAGAGCAGTACTTC. Translated: CASSVTSGGKEQYF.

This clone was observed at least ten times. The chain combines TRBV6-5 with TRBJ2-1, with TRBD2 as a possible D gene (5 bases). CDR3 length: 15 amino acids. The germline V and J ends were trimmed by 2 bases and 0 bases, with 8 bases remaining between them. The V gene's germline CDR1 is MNHEY and CDR2 SVGAGI. CDR3 in DNA: TGTGCCAGCAGTTACGCGGGTCTCTCCTACAATGAGCAGTTCTTC. As protein: CASSYAGLSYNEQFF.

By sample fraction, this clone is medium-sized. The rearrangement joins TRBV2 to TRBJ1-4; no firm D call. V was cut by 5 bases and J by 5 bases, with 9 bases left in between. The germline V gene has CDR1 SNHLY and CDR2 FYNNEI. The CDR3 spans 13 residues. The CDR3 sequence is CASSTDGNEKLFF. CDR3 coding DNA: TGTGCCAGCAGTACCGACGGGAATGAAAAACTGTTTTTT.

This clone was seen repeatedly, ten times or more. The J gene is TRBJ2-1, the V gene TRBV29-1, with D tentatively TRBD1 (6 bases). The germline gives CDR1 SQVTM, CDR2 ANQGSEA. This CDR3 region has 13 residues. V shed 8 bases and J shed 0 bases, with 11 bases lying between them. CDR3 residues: CSLKTGSYNEQFF. Written as DNA, the CDR3 is TGCAGCCTGAAGACAGGCTCCTACAATGAGCAGTTCTTC.

The DNA for the CDR3 is TGTGCCAGCTTACCCGGACAGACCCAAGAGACCCAGTACTTC. It yields the protein CASLPGQTQETQYF. The chain uses TRBV18 and TRBJ2-5; a possible D gene is TRBD1 (6 bases). Trimming pared 7 bases from V and 1 base from J, leaving 13 bases between. The germline gives CDR1 KGHSH, CDR2 LQKENI. The CDR3 loop spans 14 amino acids.

This clone was seen ten or more times. The chain joins TRBV10-3 to TRBJ2-1; possibly TRBD2 for D (5 bases). This CDR3 is 15 amino acids long. The V gene's germline CDR1 is ENHRY and CDR2 SYGVKD. Trimming pared 0 bases from V and 9 bases from J, leaving 15 bases between. The chain's CDR3 is CAISESDSLTVEQFF. The CDR3 bases are TGTGCCATCAGTGAGTCGGACTCTTTGACTGTTGAGCAGTTCTTC.

The table lists this clone with many counts. The rearrangement joins TRBV27 to TRBJ2-1; 8 bases agree with TRBD2. The CDR3 sequence is 16 residues long. V was pared by 5 bases and J by 6 bases, with 12 bases of the junction left unmatched. From germline, CDR1 is MNHEY and CDR2 SMNVEV (reference sequence). The CDR3 here is CASSPLPGGGGNEQFF. CDR3 DNA: TGTGCCAGCAGTCCCCTACCGGGAGGGGGGGGCAATGAGCAGTTCTTC.

This clone has ten or more counts. The V gene is TRBV23-1, the J gene TRBJ2-2; 9 positions match TRBD1. TRBV23-1 is recorded as an ORF, its role being uncertain. Trimming at V came to 8 bases and at J to 4 bases, leaving 14 bases not matched to a gene. The CDR3 is 17 amino acids. CDR3 sequence reads: CASGRDRAYFGTGELFF. CDR3 in DNA: TGCGCCAGCGGCCGGGACAGGGCCTACTTTGGCACCGGGGAGCTGTTTTTT.